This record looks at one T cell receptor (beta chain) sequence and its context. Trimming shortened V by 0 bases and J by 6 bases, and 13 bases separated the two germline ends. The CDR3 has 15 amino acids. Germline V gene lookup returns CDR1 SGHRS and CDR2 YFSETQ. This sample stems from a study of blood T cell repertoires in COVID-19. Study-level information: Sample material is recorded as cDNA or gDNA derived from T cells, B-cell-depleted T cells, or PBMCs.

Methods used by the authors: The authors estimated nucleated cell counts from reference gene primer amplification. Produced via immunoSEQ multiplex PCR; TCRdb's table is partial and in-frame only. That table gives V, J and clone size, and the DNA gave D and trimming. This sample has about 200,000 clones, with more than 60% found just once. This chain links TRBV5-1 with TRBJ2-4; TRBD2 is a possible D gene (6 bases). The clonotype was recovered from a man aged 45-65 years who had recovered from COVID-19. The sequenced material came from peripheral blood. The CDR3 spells CASSLDGTGLNIQYF. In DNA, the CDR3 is TGCGCCAGCAGCTTGGATGGGACGGGACTAAACATTCAGTACTTC.